Each of the 29 T cell receptor beta chains below was sequenced from the same sample in a study of T cell repertoires in cytomegalovirus infection (dated by TCRdb to between 2018 and 2021). Sequencing was performed on an Illumina HiSeq 1500. The public sequencing data were trimmed at Q25 with fastp and processed into clonotypes with MiXCR by TCRdb, which kept only in-frame beta chains. Rows with one shared CDR3 protein collapse into an entry with the most common genes and DNA. The sample table holds 200,000 to 250,000 distinct CDR3 sequences, of which roughly 22% were seen once. Jointly, the top ten make up about 20% of the sample. Sequences were obtained from CD8+ T cells from PBMCs. All receptors derive from a human donor in good health (CMV status not recorded). Some clones in this sample may be carry-over from other donors' samples.

The chain links TRBV27 to TRBJ2-7, with D maybe TRBD2 (5 bases). The V gene lost 5 bases and the J gene lost 2 bases, with 10 bases spanning the gap. CDR3 length: 13 amino acids. CDR1 and CDR2 from the germline V gene are MNHEY and SMNVEV (reference sequence). The chain's CDR3 is CASSEGKTYEQYF. The DNA of the CDR3 is TGTGCCAGCAGTGAGGGAAAGACCTACGAGCAGTACTTC.

This clonotype was picked up many times. The chain combines TRBV7-6 with TRBJ2-1; D may match TRBD1 or TRBD2 (6 bases each). Between the trimmed V and J ends, which lost 5 bases and 8 bases, there was a span of 19 bases. Germline CDR1 reads SGHVS; CDR2 reads FNYEAQ. This CDR3 region has 15 residues. For the CDR3, the DNA is TGTGCCAGCAGCCTTAGGGGGGACCTCGGGGATGAGCAGTTCTTC. The encoded protein is CASSLRGDLGDEQFF.

At least ten counts were recorded for this clonotype. The CDR3 sequence is CASSWTGGDTEAFF. The CDR3 DNA reads TGTGCCAGCAGCTGGACAGGGGGGGACACTGAAGCTTTCTTT. The rearrangement links TRBV7-8 to TRBJ1-1; TRBD1 agrees at 10 bases. Germline CDR1 is SGHVS and CDR2 is FQNEAQ. V was clipped by 4 bases and J by 3 bases; unmatched bases: 2. This CDR3 is built from 14 residues.

The V and J genes are TRBV6-6 and TRBJ2-7, with unresolved D. The CDR3 length is 13 residues. From germline, CDR1 is MNHNY and CDR2 SVGAGI (reference sequence). With 7 bases removed from V and 3 bases from J, the gap between germline ends came to 13 bases. CDR3 in DNA: TGTGCCAGCAAGAGCTGGGAAAGCTACGAGCAGTACTTC. As protein: CASKSWESYEQYF.

This clonotype was counted a few times. The genes are TRBV7-9 and TRBJ2-1; D is possibly TRBD1 or TRBD2 (6 bases each). Germline V CDR1 and CDR2: SEHNR, FQNEAQ (reference sequence). V was pared by 3 bases and J by 9 bases, with 15 bases between. The CDR3 has 14 residues. The CDR3 nucleotides read TGTGCCAGCAGCTTGGGGGGCTTAGGCGGTGAGCAGTTCTTC. This translates into CASSLGGLGGEQFF.

Only a few counts were recorded for this clonotype. CDR3 sequence (DNA): TGTGCCAGCAGCGATATCCCCTCCCGAGGAGGAGAAGAGACCCAGTACTTC. Translation gives CASSDIPSRGGEETQYF. The chain combines TRBV7-9 with TRBJ2-5, with D perhaps TRBD2 (5 bases). Deletions cut 5 bases from V and 3 bases from J, with 22 bases between. CDR1 SEHNR and CDR2 FQNEAQ come from the germline V gene (reference sequence). The CDR3 loop spans 17 amino acids.

This clonotype was observed a handful of times. V gene TRBV5-5 combines with J gene TRBJ2-1; 9 bases align to TRBD2. Germline CDR1 SGHKS, CDR2 YYEKEE (reference sequence). The CDR3 is made up of 16 amino acids. Trimming cost V 1 base and J 1 base; bases outside gene matches: 3. This CDR3 reads CASSLSSGGSYNEQFF. CDR3 DNA: TGTGCCAGCAGCTTGAGTAGCGGGGGATCCTACAATGAGCAGTTCTTC.

About this clonotype itself: The junction differs from germline at one of its ends, possibly a read error. The genes are TRBV19 and TRBJ2-2; weak D call: TRBD2 (6 bases). The CDR3 runs 14 residues. Germline CDR1 LNHDA, CDR2 SQIVND (reference sequence). CDR3 DNA: TGTGTCAGTACTACGGGACTCTACACCGGGGAGCTGTTTTTT. It is translated as CVSTTGLYTGELFF. Complete variable domain (other parts from reference TRBV19 and TRBJ2-2): DGGITQSPKYLFRKEGQNVTLSCEQNLNHDAMYWYRQDPGQGLRLIYYSQIVNDFQKGDIAEGYSVSREKKESFPLTVTSAQKNPTAFYLCVSTTGLYTGELFFGEGSRLTVL.

The chain is built from TRBV27 and TRBJ2-1, with TRBD2 matching over 11 bases. Germline V gene lookup returns CDR1 MNHEY and CDR2 SMNVEV (reference sequence). With 7 bases clipped from V and 10 bases from J, the junction kept 6 bases outside the gene matches. The CDR3 has 13 residues. The CDR3 sequence: CASTAGTSGEQFF. In DNA form, the CDR3 reads TGTGCCAGCACCGCCGGGACTAGCGGAGAGCAGTTCTTC.

There are many counts of this clonotype. The V and J genes are TRBV12-3 or TRBV12-4 and TRBJ1-2; TRBD1 matches 8 bases. V was pared by 3 bases and J by 3 bases, with 3 bases of the junction left unmatched. The CDR3 covers 14 residues. The CDR3 is CASSLTGVYYGYTF. The CDR3 DNA sequence: TGTGCCAGCAGTTTGACAGGGGTCTACTATGGCTACACCTTC.

In this sample, this clonotype turned up a few times. V is TRBV15 and J is TRBJ1-1; maybe TRBD1 (6 bases). Trimming shortened V by 6 bases and J by 0 bases, and 11 bases separated the two germline ends. The CDR3 length is 14 residues. Germline V gene data show CDR1 as LNHNV and CDR2 as YYDKDF (reference sequence). CDR3 in DNA: TGTGCCACCAGACAGGGAAACATGAACACTGAAGCTTTCTTT. Translation gives CATRQGNMNTEAFF.

This clonotype occurred many times. The chain combines TRBV7-2 with TRBJ1-1; 9 positions agree with TRBD1. V was clipped by 4 bases and J by 0 bases; unmatched bases: 12. The germline gives CDR1 SGHTA, CDR2 FQGNSA. The CDR3 runs 18 residues. The CDR3 DNA sequence: TGTGCCAGCAGCTCCGGATGGACAGGGGCGGGGATGAACACTGAAGCTTTCTTT. Translating it yields CASSSGWTGAGMNTEAFF.

The V and J genes are TRBV20-1 and TRBJ1-1; 7 nucleotides align to TRBD1. CDR1 and CDR2 from the germline V gene are DFQATT and SNEGSKA (reference sequence). The CDR3 spans 14 residues. CDR3 loop: CGKVDRSIWSEAFF. The CDR3 DNA follows: TGCGGAAAGGTGGACAGGTCCATTTGGTCTGAAGCTTTCTTT.

This clonotype was counted many times. The chain joins TRBV7-9 to TRBJ2-5; unclear D gene. V was clipped by 0 bases and J by 7 bases, with 12 bases between them. This CDR3 comprises 14 residues. Germline V gene lookup returns CDR1 SEHNR and CDR2 FQNEAQ (reference sequence). CDR3 bases: TGTGCCAGCAGCTTAGCGTCGACTGGAGCGACCCAGTACTTC. Encoded protein: CASSLASTGATQYF.

This clonotype was seen at least ten times. The rearrangement links TRBV28 to TRBJ2-5; D is unclear. V was shortened by 3 bases and J by 4 bases, with 9 bases between the two germline ends. CDR1 and CDR2 (germline): MDHEN, SYDVKM. This CDR3 is 13 amino acids long. DNA of the CDR3: TGTGCCAGCAGTTTTACTCCGGGAGAGACCCAGTACTTC. It translates to CASSFTPGETQYF.

Points on this clonotype: A single base separates this from a much larger clone, so it may be a read error. The chain employs TRBV6-2 or TRBV6-3 and TRBJ2-6; D is ambiguous. Per germline, CDR1 MNHEY and CDR2 SVGEGT. CDR3 length: 15 residues. V lost 3 bases to trimming and J lost 2 bases, with 8 bases between them. The chain's CDR3 is CASSYDPPGANVLTF. The CDR3 nucleotides read TGTGCCAGCAGTTATGATCCCCCTGGGGCCAACGTCCTGACTTTC.

The chain joins TRBV2 to TRBJ1-3, with TRBD1 matching over 7 bases. The length of the CDR3 is 15 residues. V lost 9 bases, J lost 0 bases, and 8 bases stayed unmatched. Germline CDR1 is SNHLY and CDR2 is FYNNEI. In DNA form, the CDR3 reads TGTGCCAGTAGGACAGGATTAACCTCTGGAAACACCATATATTTT. This translates into CASRTGLTSGNTIYF.

V gene TRBV25-1 combines with J gene TRBJ2-1, with no clear D. CDR3 length: 15 amino acids. V dropped 4 bases and J dropped 3 bases, with 13 bases sitting between them. The germline CDR1 and CDR2 sequences are MGHDK and SYGVNS. CDR3 in amino acids: CASSVSATIYNEQFF. In DNA form, the CDR3 reads TGTGCCAGCAGTGTATCGGCGACGATCTACAATGAGCAGTTCTTC.

The genes are TRBV12-3 or TRBV12-4 and TRBJ1-4, with unresolved D. Trimming took off 7 bases at V and 7 bases at J, with 16 bases between the two ends. This CDR3 has 14 amino acids. The CDR3 DNA is TGTGCCAGCACCTCCGACTCCCTCGGTGAAAAACTGTTTTTT. Protein product: CASTSDSLGEKLFF.

This clonotype was counted only a few times. This chain connects TRBV24-1 to TRBJ2-1; 7 nucleotides match TRBD1. Germline-derived CDR1 and CDR2 are KGHDR and SFDVKD. This CDR3 has 13 residues. V dropped 4 bases and J dropped 5; count of bases not matched to a gene: 1. In DNA, the CDR3 is TGTGCCACCAGTGAAGGGACAGACAATGAGCAGTTCTTC. Translated: CATSEGTDNEQFF.

This clonotype was counted a few times. The chain couples TRBV20-1 to TRBJ1-6; no definite D call. The CDR3 is 16 amino acids. V was pared by 6 bases and J by 4 bases, with 19 bases between. Germline V gene sequence: CDR1 DFQATT, CDR2 SNEGSKA (reference sequence). Written as DNA, the CDR3 is TGCAGTGCCACCGCCGGTCCCGGCTATTATAATTCACCCCTCCACTTT. Encoded protein: CSATAGPGYYNSPLHF.

This clonotype was counted at least ten times. The chain uses TRBV6-5 and TRBJ1-2, with D tentatively TRBD1 (6 bases). The CDR3 is made up of 15 amino acids. CDR1 is MNHEY, CDR2 SVGAGI, per germline. V was cut by 6 bases and J by 4 bases, with 18 bases left in between. The CDR3 reads CASSSTTGHIYGYTF. CDR3 DNA sequence: TGTGCCAGCAGCTCTACTACGGGACATATCTATGGCTACACCTTC.

This clonotype came up a few times. The genes are TRBV12-3 or TRBV12-4 and TRBJ1-1; D is unresolved. V was clipped by 3 bases and J by 8 bases, with 10 bases between them. The CDR3 length is 12 residues. CDR3 nucleotides: TGTGCCAGCAGTTTCCAGGCCCTCGAAGCTTTCTTT. It translates to CASSFQALEAFF.

This clonotype was observed a handful of times. The V and J genes are TRBV20-1 and TRBJ2-7, with 10 bases aligning to TRBD1. The CDR3 is 15 residues long. Per germline, CDR1 DFQATT and CDR2 SNEGSKA (reference sequence). The trim removed 3 bases at V and 3 bases at J, leaving 8 bases unmatched. The chain's CDR3 is CSAREPGTGDYEQYF. CDR3 nucleotides: TGCAGTGCTAGGGAGCCCGGGACAGGGGACTACGAGCAGTACTTC.

In its sample, this clonotype was seen a few times. The chain employs TRBV9 and TRBJ1-1; D not certain. CDR1 SGDLS and CDR2 YYNGEE come from the germline V gene. CDR3 size: 11 residues. V lost 3 bases and J lost 5, with 5 bases in between. The CDR3 nucleotides are TGTGCCAGCAGCGAAGTTACTGAAGCTTTCTTT. It encodes CASSEVTEAFF.

In its sample, this clonotype was seen a few times. This chain uses TRBV10-2 with TRBJ2-1, with 8 bases matching TRBD2. The CDR3 contains 15 residues. V shed 0 bases and J 10 bases; nucleotides not matched to a gene: 8. Germline CDR1 and CDR2: WSHSY and SAAADI. CDR3 DNA: TGCGCCAGCAGTGAGTCAAGCGGGGGCCTCTCGGAGCAGTTCTTC. Translated, it gives CASSESSGGLSEQFF.

This clonotype was detected a few times. J is TRBJ2-7 and V is TRBV15; 8 nucleotides align to TRBD1. Germline V gene lookup returns CDR1 LNHNV and CDR2 YYDKDF (reference sequence). Trimming removed 4 bases from V and 6 bases from J; junction bases left unmatched: 5. This CDR3 comprises 13 residues. The chain's CDR3 is CATSTRTGLEQYF. The CDR3 DNA reads as TGTGCCACCAGCACCCGGACAGGGCTCGAGCAGTACTTC.

This clonotype was counted a few times. The chain carries TRBV7-2 and TRBJ1-1; no definite D call. CDR1 and CDR2 from the germline V gene are SGHTA and FQGNSA. V lost 2 bases, J lost 6 bases, and 10 bases lay in between. The CDR3 contains 13 residues. This CDR3 reads CASSLRGAPEAFF. The CDR3 nucleotides read TGTGCCAGCAGCTTACGAGGAGCCCCTGAAGCTTTCTTT.

V and J are TRBV7-4 and TRBJ1-2, with D tentatively TRBD1 (6 bases). V gave up 5 bases and J gave up 3 bases, with 10 bases separating them. Germline V gene lookup returns CDR1 SGHVT and CDR2 SQSDAQ. CDR3 length equals 13 residues. CDR3 coding DNA: TGTGCCAGCAGCCGGGGGCGCGACTATGGCTACACCTTC. It yields the protein CASSRGRDYGYTF.